The 13 T cell receptor beta chains below all came from one sample that was sequenced in a study of T cell responses to AZD1222 COVID-19 vaccine (dated by TCRdb to the early 2020s). Explained via the paper, the time point label denotes: baseline before first vaccination. This sample's treatment or condition label indicates: meningococcal conjugate vaccine given as trial control. The library was prepared using the immunoSEQ multiplex PCR assay. Entries here come from immuneACCESS through TCRdb and include only in-frame sequences with V and J called. Some clones fail to appear in such tables; in the studies checked, an unresolved V gene covers under half of the shortfall, and the cause of the remainder is unknown. This sample is represented by 120,000 to 150,000 clones; more than 75% of them were singletons. The biggest ten clones account for approximately 4% of the sample. Here the sequenced sample was peripheral blood, taken on day 0 of MenACWY control vaccination. The receptors here all came from an adult in good health.

The chain is built from TRBV24-1 and TRBJ1-3; 10 nucleotides align to TRBD1. V lost 5 bases to trimming and J lost 4 bases; unmatched junction nucleotides: 7. Germline assignment: CDR1 KGHDR and CDR2 SFDVKD. The CDR3 extends over 16 amino acids. CDR3 DNA sequence: TGTGCCACCAGTGCCAGACAGGGGGCCCACGGAAACACCATATATTTT. Protein sequence: CATSARQGAHGNTIYF.

This clone is a singleton in its sample. The rearrangement links TRBV11-2 to TRBJ2-7; 11 bases are a match to TRBD1. The CDR3 length is 15 residues. V shed 3 bases, J shed 3 bases, and the junction held 4 bases outside the gene matches. CDR1 SGHAT and CDR2 FQNNGV come from the germline V gene. The CDR3 DNA reads as TGTGCCAGCAGCTTGTCCGGGACAGGGGGCTACGAGCAGTACTTC. This translates into CASSLSGTGGYEQYF.

CDR3 sequence (DNA): TGTGCCAGCAGCCAAGTAGTTCCTCGCAATCAGCCCCAGCATTTT. It translates to CASSQVVPRNQPQHF. The chain couples TRBV14 to TRBJ1-5; no clear D. The V gene lost 1 base and the J gene lost 2 bases, with 9 bases spanning the gap. The CDR3 spans 15 residues. Germline lookup yields CDR1 SGHDN and CDR2 FVKESK. The full variable domain, with the rest looked up from reference TRBV14 and TRBJ1-5, is EAGVTQFPSHSVIEKGQTVTLRCDPISGHDNLYWYRRVMGKEIKFLLHFVKESKQDESGMPNNRFLAERTGGTYSTLKVQPAELEDSGVYFCASSQVVPRNQPQHFGDGTRLSIL.

This clone was detected once. The chain employs TRBV3-1 (or the pseudogene TRBV3-2) and TRBJ2-5, with a weak D call TRBD2 (6 bases). Trimming shortened V by 4 bases and J by 1 base, and 22 bases separated the two germline ends. This CDR3 contains 18 residues. The germline V gene has CDR1 LGHDT and CDR2 YNNKEL (reference sequence). This CDR3 reads CASSLVPGLARAQETQYF. The CDR3 DNA reads as TGTGCCAGCAGCCTCGTCCCGGGACTCGCCCGGGCCCAAGAGACCCAGTACTTC.

The chain has TRBV7-3 and TRBJ1-4; D is perhaps TRBD1 (5 bases). CDR1 is SGHTA, CDR2 FQGTGA, per germline. Trimming removed 2 bases from V and 7 bases from J, with 11 bases in between. CDR3 length: 14 residues. Written as DNA, the CDR3 is TGTGCCAGCAGCTTAGGGGGAAGGGGTGAAAAACTGTTTTTT. Translation: CASSLGGRGEKLFF.

This clone came up a few times. This chain connects TRBV4-1 to TRBJ2-1; a weak D match, TRBD1 (5 bases). CDR1 and CDR2 (germline): MGHRA, YSYEKL. The CDR3 is 17 residues long. V dropped 0 bases and J dropped 6 bases, with 18 bases sitting between them. This CDR3 is CASSQEPGPGWGNEQFF. The CDR3 coding sequence is TGCGCCAGCAGCCAAGAGCCGGGCCCAGGGTGGGGCAATGAGCAGTTCTTC.

V gene TRBV19 combines with J gene TRBJ1-5; D is ambiguous. This CDR3 region has 12 residues. Germline CDR1 and CDR2: LNHDA and SQIVND (reference sequence). Trimming took off 8 bases at V and 0 bases at J, with 5 bases between the two ends. The CDR3 region is CASSYSNQPQHF. CDR3 sequence (DNA): TGTGCCAGTTCTTATAGCAATCAGCCCCAGCATTTT. Looking up the rest from reference TRBV19 and TRBJ1-5 gives the full variable domain: DGGITQSPKYLFRKEGQNVTLSCEQNLNHDAMYWYRQDPGQGLRLIYYSQIVNDFQKGDIAEGYSVSREKKESFPLTVTSAQKNPTAFYLCASSYSNQPQHFGDGTRLSIL.

The chain joins TRBV2 to TRBJ2-5; no definite D call. Germline CDR1 and CDR2: SNHLY and FYNNEI. CDR3 length equals 11 residues. The V end lost 10 bases, the J end lost 1 base, and 7 bases lay between the germline ends. In DNA, the CDR3 is TGTGCCAAGGAGATCCAAGAGACCCAGTACTTC. Encoded protein: CAKEIQETQYF.

The genes are TRBV28 and TRBJ1-2; no reliable D call. The CDR3 is 14 residues long. CDR1 and CDR2 (germline): MDHEN, SYDVKM. Trimming took off 5 bases at V and 4 bases at J, with 14 bases between the two ends. The CDR3 sequence is CASSGVGGGYGYTF. The CDR3 DNA is TGTGCCAGCAGTGGGGTAGGCGGTGGCTATGGCTACACCTTC.

V gene TRBV7-3 combines with J gene TRBJ1-2, with D possibly matching TRBD1 (5 bases). Trimming shortened V by 1 base and J by 4 bases, and 7 bases separated the two germline ends. Germline V gene data show CDR1 as SGHTA and CDR2 as FQGTGA. There are 13 residues in the CDR3. The CDR3 sequence: CASSLKQGYGYTF. The DNA of the CDR3 is TGTGCCAGCAGCTTAAAGCAGGGCTATGGCTACACCTTC.

This chain joins TRBV18 and TRBJ1-4; D is unclear. The germline CDR1 and CDR2 sequences are KGHSH and LQKENI. The CDR3 consists of 15 residues. The V end lost 0 bases, the J end lost 3 bases, and 8 bases lay between the germline ends. In nucleotides, the CDR3 is TGTGCCAGCTCACCACCGGATAGATCTAATGAAAAACTGTTTTTT. Encoded protein: CASSPPDRSNEKLFF.

The chain links TRBV6-4 to TRBJ1-3; D unclear. V was clipped by 6 bases and J by 0 bases, with 12 bases between them. The CDR3 runs 15 residues. Germline V gene lookup returns CDR1 MRHNA and CDR2 SNTAGT. The CDR3 sequence is CASSDPYFSGNTIYF. CDR3 coding DNA: TGTGCCAGCAGCGACCCATACTTCTCTGGAAACACCATATATTTT.

This clone was observed a few times. V is TRBV28 and J is TRBJ1-4; D remains unclear. Germline V lookup: CDR1 MDHEN, CDR2 SYDVKM. The V gene lost 4 bases and the J gene lost 8 bases, with 5 bases spanning the gap. The CDR3 spans 11 residues. In nucleotides, the CDR3 is TGTGCCAGCAGTTCAGAGGAAAAACTGTTTTTT. As protein: CASSSEEKLFF. Supplemented by reference TRBV28 and TRBJ1-4, the full variable domain reads DVKVTQSSRYLVKRTGEKVFLECVQDMDHENMFWYRQDPGLGLRLIYFSYDVKMKEKGDIPEGYSVSREKKERFSLILESASTNQTSMYLCASSSEEKLFFGSGTQLSVL.